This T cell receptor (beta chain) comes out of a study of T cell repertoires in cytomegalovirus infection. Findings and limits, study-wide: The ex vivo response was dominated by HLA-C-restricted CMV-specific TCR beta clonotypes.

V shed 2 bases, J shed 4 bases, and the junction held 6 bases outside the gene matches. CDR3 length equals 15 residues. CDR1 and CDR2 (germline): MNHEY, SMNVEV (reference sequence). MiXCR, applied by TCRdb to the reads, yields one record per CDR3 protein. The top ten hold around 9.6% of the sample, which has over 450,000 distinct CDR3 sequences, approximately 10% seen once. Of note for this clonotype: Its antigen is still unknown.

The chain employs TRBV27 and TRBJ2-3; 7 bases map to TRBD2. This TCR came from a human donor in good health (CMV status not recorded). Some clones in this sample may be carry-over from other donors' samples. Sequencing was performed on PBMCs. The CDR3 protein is CASSLVSGHPDTQYF. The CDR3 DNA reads TGTGCCAGCAGTTTAGTTAGCGGGCACCCAGATACGCAGTATTTT.